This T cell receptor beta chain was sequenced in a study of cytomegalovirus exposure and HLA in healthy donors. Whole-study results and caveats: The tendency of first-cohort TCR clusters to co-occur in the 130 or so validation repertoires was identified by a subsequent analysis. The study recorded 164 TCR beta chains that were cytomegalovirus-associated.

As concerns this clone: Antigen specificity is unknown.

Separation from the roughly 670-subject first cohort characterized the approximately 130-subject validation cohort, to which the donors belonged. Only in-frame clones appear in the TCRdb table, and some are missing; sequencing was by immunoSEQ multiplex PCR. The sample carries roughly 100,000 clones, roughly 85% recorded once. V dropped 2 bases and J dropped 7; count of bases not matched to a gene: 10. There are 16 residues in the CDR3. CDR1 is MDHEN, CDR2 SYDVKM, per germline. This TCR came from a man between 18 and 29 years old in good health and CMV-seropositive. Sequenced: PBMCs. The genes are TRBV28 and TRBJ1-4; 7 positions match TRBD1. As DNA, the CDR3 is TGTGCCAGCAGTTTACATCGACAGGGCCTTGGTGAAAAACTGTTTTTT. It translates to CASSLHRQGLGEKLFF.